A selection of T cell receptor beta chains follows, all from one sample in a study of T cell responses to AZD1222 COVID-19 vaccine. Libraries were prepared by immunoSEQ multiplex PCR; TCRdb keeps only in-frame clonotypes and omits some of them. The data show over 100,000 clones, around 89% seen once. The material sequenced was peripheral blood, taken on day 0 of AZD1222 vaccination. These receptors came from an adult in good health. CDR3s include the opening cysteine and the closing phenylalanine or tryptophan. The D gene is left open where the match is weak. The size entry is marked missing in some rows and otherwise reads once, few, many or a size class.

D gene: TRBD1
clone size: -
V gene: TRBV6-5
J gene: TRBJ1-6
CDR3 DNA: TGTGCCAGCAGTAGACAGGGGGATAATTCACCCCTCCACTTT
CDR3 protein: CASSRQGDNSPLHF

D gene: -
clone size: -
V gene: TRBV19
J gene: TRBJ1-1
CDR3 DNA: TGTGCCAGTATTCGCGCAGTAGAGTTTTTCGGTACTGAAGCTTTCTTT
CDR3 protein: CASIRAVEFFGTEAFF

D gene: -
clone size: -
V gene: TRBV5-1
J gene: TRBJ1-3
CDR3 DNA: TGCGCCAGCAGCCTGGGAAGCTCTGGAAACACCATATATTTT
CDR3 protein: CASSLGSSGNTIYF

D gene: -
clone size: -
V gene: TRBV27
J gene: TRBJ1-1
CDR3 DNA: TGTGCCAGCAGTCCAACAGGGAGGTCTGAAGCTTTCTTT
CDR3 protein: CASSPTGRSEAFF

D gene: -
clone size: -
V gene: TRBV6-5
J gene: TRBJ1-3
CDR3 DNA: TGTGCCAGCAGCGTGGAATCTGGAAACACCATATATTTT
CDR3 protein: CASSVESGNTIYF

D gene: -
clone size: -
V gene: TRBV3-1/TRBV3-2
J gene: TRBJ2-7
CDR3 DNA: TGTGCCAGCAGCCAAGGGGGGGGCCGCTCCTACGAGCAGTACTTC
CDR3 protein: CASSQGGGRSYEQYF

D gene: TRBD2
clone size: -
V gene: TRBV7-9
J gene: TRBJ2-7
CDR3 DNA: TGTGCCAGCAGCCATGCTCCGGGACTAGCTCCCTACGAGCAGTACTTC
CDR3 protein: CASSHAPGLAPYEQYF

D gene: -
clone size: -
V gene: TRBV5-1
J gene: TRBJ1-1
CDR3 DNA: TGCGCCAGCAGCTTGACGGGGGTTGCCACTGAAGCTTTCTTT
CDR3 protein: CASSLTGVATEAFF

D gene: -
clone size: -
V gene: TRBV27
J gene: TRBJ1-3
CDR3 DNA: TGTGCCAGCAGTCAGAGGGGAGGTGGAAACACCATATATTTT
CDR3 protein: CASSQRGGGNTIYF

D gene: -
clone size: -
V gene: TRBV10-2
J gene: TRBJ1-2
CDR3 DNA: TGCGCCAGCAGGGAGACGGGGGACAACTATGGCTACACCTTC
CDR3 protein: CASRETGDNYGYTF

D gene: -
clone size: -
V gene: TRBV2
J gene: TRBJ1-2
CDR3 DNA: TGTGCCAGCAGGGGGAGACAGAATAACTATGGCTACACCTTC
CDR3 protein: CASRGRQNNYGYTF

D gene: -
clone size: -
V gene: TRBV5-1
J gene: TRBJ2-3
CDR3 DNA: TGCGCCAGCAGCTTGGGGGCTGGGGGAGAGACAGATACGCAGTATTTT
CDR3 protein: CASSLGAGGETDTQYF

D gene: -
clone size: -
V gene: TRBV3-1/TRBV3-2
J gene: TRBJ2-3
CDR3 DNA: TGTGCCAGCCCCCGGGGGATTCACGCAGATACGCAGTATTTT
CDR3 protein: CASPRGIHADTQYF

D gene: -
clone size: once
V gene: TRBV7-6
J gene: TRBJ2-3
CDR3 DNA: TGTGCCAGCAGCTTCGGGTCAGATACGCAGTATTTT
CDR3 protein: CASSFGSDTQYF

D gene: -
clone size: few
V gene: TRBV14
J gene: TRBJ1-2
CDR3 DNA: TGTGCCAGCAGCCCCCGGACGACTGGCTACACCTTC
CDR3 protein: CASSPRTTGYTF

D gene: -
clone size: -
V gene: TRBV12-3/TRBV12-4
J gene: TRBJ1-5
CDR3 DNA: TGTGCCAGCAGTCGGGGGCTTAATCAGCCCCAGCATTTT
CDR3 protein: CASSRGLNQPQHF

D gene: -
clone size: -
V gene: TRBV4-2
J gene: TRBJ2-5
CDR3 DNA: TGTGCCAGCAGCCAAGGCGGGCCTCAAGAGACCCAGTACTTC
CDR3 protein: CASSQGGPQETQYF

D gene: TRBD1
clone size: -
V gene: TRBV7-9
J gene: TRBJ2-7
CDR3 DNA: TGTGCCAGCAGCTCCCGGGACAGCTCCTACGAGCAGTACTTC
CDR3 protein: CASSSRDSSYEQYF

D gene: -
clone size: -
V gene: TRBV29-1
J gene: TRBJ2-2
CDR3 DNA: TGCAGCGTCCATCAGGGGTCGAACACCGGGGAGCTGTTTTTT
CDR3 protein: CSVHQGSNTGELFF

D gene: TRBD2
clone size: -
V gene: TRBV7-2
J gene: TRBJ2-1
CDR3 DNA: TGTGCCAGCAGGCGGGGGGGCCGTAATGAGCAGTTCTTC
CDR3 protein: CASRRGGRNEQFF

D gene: -
clone size: -
V gene: TRBV19
J gene: TRBJ2-5
CDR3 DNA: TGTGCCAGTAGTATAGGTGGGGACTTAGGGTTCCAGTACTTC
CDR3 protein: CASSIGGDLGFQYF

D gene: -
clone size: once
V gene: TRBV19
J gene: TRBJ2-7
CDR3 DNA: TGTGCCAGTAGTATCAAAGGGGCTGGCGAGCAGTACTTC
CDR3 protein: CASSIKGAGEQYF

D gene: TRBD1
clone size: -
V gene: TRBV4-3
J gene: TRBJ2-7
CDR3 DNA: TGCGCCAGCAGCCCGTCCCGGGACAGCTACGAGCAGTACTTC
CDR3 protein: CASSPSRDSYEQYF

D gene: -
clone size: -
V gene: TRBV11-1
J gene: TRBJ2-3
CDR3 DNA: TGTGCCAGCAGCCCCTCGCGAAGCACAGATACGCAGTATTTT
CDR3 protein: CASSPSRSTDTQYF

D gene: TRBD1
clone size: -
V gene: TRBV15
J gene: TRBJ1-3
CDR3 DNA: TGTGCCACCAGCGCCTCGGGGACAGGGGCGGGAGGAAACACCATATATTTT
CDR3 protein: CATSASGTGAGGNTIYF

D gene: TRBD1
clone size: -
V gene: TRBV7-8
J gene: TRBJ2-2
CDR3 DNA: TGTGCCAGCAGCCCGCGACGACAGGGGACTCCGAACACCGGGGAGCTGTTTTTT
CDR3 protein: CASSPRRQGTPNTGELFF

D gene: -
clone size: -
V gene: TRBV14
J gene: TRBJ2-2
CDR3 DNA: TGTGCCAGCAGCCCATTAGAAGGACAGAACTCCAACACCGGGGAGCTGTTTTTT
CDR3 protein: CASSPLEGQNSNTGELFF

D gene: -
clone size: -
V gene: TRBV28
J gene: TRBJ2-5
CDR3 DNA: TGTGCCAGCAGTTTTTTAAAGCTCCGGCGGCACCAAGAGACCCAGTACTTC
CDR3 protein: CASSFLKLRRHQETQYF

D gene: -
clone size: -
V gene: TRBV2
J gene: TRBJ1-4
CDR3 DNA: TGTGCCAGGAGGGGGGGAGGTGAAAAACTGTTTTTT
CDR3 protein: CARRGGGEKLFF

D gene: -
clone size: -
V gene: TRBV5-6
J gene: TRBJ1-5
CDR3 DNA: TGTGCCAGCAGCTTTGGAACTTCAACTAGCAATCAGCCCCAGCATTTT
CDR3 protein: CASSFGTSTSNQPQHF

D gene: -
clone size: -
V gene: TRBV12-3/TRBV12-4
J gene: TRBJ2-7
CDR3 DNA: TGTGCCAGCAGTTTTGTGGACGAGCAGTACTTC
CDR3 protein: CASSFVDEQYF

D gene: TRBD1
clone size: -
V gene: TRBV18
J gene: TRBJ1-1
CDR3 DNA: TGTGCCAGCTCACGGGACAGGGTCGGAAACACTGAAGCTTTCTTT
CDR3 protein: CASSRDRVGNTEAFF

D gene: -
clone size: -
V gene: TRBV10-3
J gene: TRBJ1-3
CDR3 DNA: TGTGCCACCCAAGTAGGGGGGCGAGGAAACACCATATATTTT
CDR3 protein: CATQVGGRGNTIYF

D gene: TRBD2
clone size: few
V gene: TRBV4-3
J gene: TRBJ2-1
CDR3 DNA: TGCGCCAGCAGTCCTTCCCGCGGGAGCCTTGAGCAGTTCTTC
CDR3 protein: CASSPSRGSLEQFF

D gene: -
clone size: -
V gene: TRBV27
J gene: TRBJ2-2
CDR3 DNA: TGTGCCAGCAGTTGGGTGGACACCGGGGAGCTGTTTTTT
CDR3 protein: CASSWVDTGELFF

D gene: TRBD1
clone size: -
V gene: TRBV19
J gene: TRBJ1-2
CDR3 DNA: TGTGCCAGTAGTGGTCAGGGGGGACTCTATGGCTACACCTTC
CDR3 protein: CASSGQGGLYGYTF

D gene: -
clone size: -
V gene: TRBV27
J gene: TRBJ1-2
CDR3 DNA: TGTGCCAGCAGCTACGGACAGAACTATGGCTACACCTTC
CDR3 protein: CASSYGQNYGYTF

D gene: -
clone size: -
V gene: TRBV5-1
J gene: TRBJ1-1
CDR3 DNA: TGCGCCAGCAGCGACTTCCGGGGGGTAGACACTGAAGCTTTCTTT
CDR3 protein: CASSDFRGVDTEAFF

D gene: TRBD1
clone size: -
V gene: TRBV2
J gene: TRBJ2-7
CDR3 DNA: TGTGCCAGCAGTGCACAGGGGACCTGGAGCTCCTACGAGCAGTACTTC
CDR3 protein: CASSAQGTWSSYEQYF

D gene: TRBD2
clone size: -
V gene: TRBV7-9
J gene: TRBJ2-3
CDR3 DNA: TGTGCCAGCAGCCCAGGCATTGGGAGGGCAGATACGCAGTATTTT
CDR3 protein: CASSPGIGRADTQYF

D gene: TRBD1
clone size: -
V gene: TRBV27
J gene: TRBJ1-1
CDR3 DNA: TGTGCCAGCACCCGACAGGGAGACCGCGAAGCTTTCTTT
CDR3 protein: CASTRQGDREAFF

D gene: -
clone size: -
V gene: TRBV9
J gene: TRBJ1-6
CDR3 DNA: TGTGCCAGCAGCTCGAATAATTCACCCCTCCACTTT
CDR3 protein: CASSSNNSPLHF

D gene: -
clone size: -
V gene: TRBV19
J gene: TRBJ2-2
CDR3 DNA: TGTGCCAGTAGTATAGACCCCGGGGAGCTGTTTTTT
CDR3 protein: CASSIDPGELFF

D gene: TRBD2
clone size: -
V gene: TRBV28
J gene: TRBJ2-3
CDR3 DNA: TGTGCCAGCAGTTCGGGGAGGGCCCGGGGGGATTTT
CDR3 protein: CASSSGRARGDF

D gene: -
clone size: -
V gene: TRBV5-1
J gene: TRBJ2-1
CDR3 DNA: TGCGCCAGCAGCTGGAGGGGGGGAGATGAGCAGTTCTTC
CDR3 protein: CASSWRGGDEQFF

D gene: TRBD1
clone size: -
V gene: TRBV27
J gene: TRBJ1-4
CDR3 DNA: TGTGCCAGCAGTTTATCGGTAGCCAGGGGGCAGAAACTGTTTTTT
CDR3 protein: CASSLSVARGQKLFF

D gene: -
clone size: -
V gene: TRBV24-1
J gene: TRBJ1-2
CDR3 DNA: TGTGCCACCTCGGACAGCCTCAACTATGGCTACACCTTC
CDR3 protein: CATSDSLNYGYTF